This T cell receptor (beta chain) was sequenced in a study of shared clonotypes between healthy human individuals. Study-level findings and limits: In a handful of donors, approximately 5% of naive CD4 clonotypes appeared in common.

Terminally differentiated effector memory CD45RA+ cells were excluded from the naive CD8 cells, which were CD45RO-negative and positively selected for CCR7. The study enrolled healthy HIV-negative adults without recent acute infections or vaccinations as donors. Template for every sorted-subset replicate PCR totaled around 200 ng DNA, 25,000 to 35,000 T cell genomes. Clones were read by immunoSEQ multiplex PCR, and TCRdb kept only the in-frame ones, dropping some. Found here are a few hundred thousand clones, nearly 97% of them singletons; the top ten hold about 0.11%. The CDR3 extends over 14 amino acids. The germline V gene has CDR1 MDHEN and CDR2 SYDVKM. Note on this clone: Antigen: not known.

Sequencing input: naive CD8+ T cells sorted from blood. This TCR came from a woman aged 25 to 39 in good health. The chain links TRBV28 to TRBJ2-5; D is ambiguous. Near its end, the DNA agrees better with TRBJ2-7, so the J call may be wrong. The CDR3 region has the DNA TGTGCCAGCAGTTTGGCTACTTCAATACGCGAGCAGTACTTC. It translates to CASSLATSIREQYF.